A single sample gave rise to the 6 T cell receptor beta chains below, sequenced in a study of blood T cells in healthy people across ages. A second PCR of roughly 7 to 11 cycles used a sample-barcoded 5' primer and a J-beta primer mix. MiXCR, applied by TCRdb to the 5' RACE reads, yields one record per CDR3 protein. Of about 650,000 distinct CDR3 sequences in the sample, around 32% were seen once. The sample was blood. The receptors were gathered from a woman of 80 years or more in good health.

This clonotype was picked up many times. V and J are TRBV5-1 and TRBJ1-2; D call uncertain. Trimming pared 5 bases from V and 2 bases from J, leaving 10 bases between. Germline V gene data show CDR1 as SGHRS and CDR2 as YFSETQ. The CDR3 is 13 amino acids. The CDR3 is CASRTDVNYGYTF. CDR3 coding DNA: TGCGCCAGCAGGACCGACGTGAACTATGGCTACACCTTC.

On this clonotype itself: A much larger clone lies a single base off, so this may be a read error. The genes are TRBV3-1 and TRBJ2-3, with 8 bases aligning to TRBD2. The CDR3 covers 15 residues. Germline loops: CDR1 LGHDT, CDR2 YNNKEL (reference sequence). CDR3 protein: CAGSLGDGGAATQYF. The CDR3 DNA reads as TGTGCCGGCAGCCTCGGAGACGGGGGGGCCGCTACGCAGTATTTT.

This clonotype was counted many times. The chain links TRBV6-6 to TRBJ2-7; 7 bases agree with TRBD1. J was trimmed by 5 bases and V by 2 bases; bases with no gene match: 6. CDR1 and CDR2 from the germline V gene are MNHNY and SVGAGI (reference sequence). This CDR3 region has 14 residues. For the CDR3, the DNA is TGTGCCAGCAGTTACGTTCCAGGGGGACACGAGCAGTACTTC. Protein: CASSYVPGGHEQYF.

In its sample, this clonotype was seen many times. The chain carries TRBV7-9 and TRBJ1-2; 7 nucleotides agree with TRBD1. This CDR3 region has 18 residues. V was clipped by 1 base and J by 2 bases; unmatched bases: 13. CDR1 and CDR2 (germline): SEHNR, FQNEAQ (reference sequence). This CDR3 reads CASSLELVPGQTNYGYTF. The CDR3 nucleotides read TGTGCCAGCAGCTTAGAATTGGTTCCGGGACAGACCAACTATGGCTACACCTTC.

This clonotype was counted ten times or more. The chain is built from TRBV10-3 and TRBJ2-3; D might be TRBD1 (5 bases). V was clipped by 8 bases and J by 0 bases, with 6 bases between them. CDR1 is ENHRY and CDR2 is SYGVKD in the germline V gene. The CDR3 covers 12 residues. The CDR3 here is CAIGASTDTQYF. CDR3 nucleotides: TGTGCCATCGGGGCCAGCACAGATACGCAGTATTTT.

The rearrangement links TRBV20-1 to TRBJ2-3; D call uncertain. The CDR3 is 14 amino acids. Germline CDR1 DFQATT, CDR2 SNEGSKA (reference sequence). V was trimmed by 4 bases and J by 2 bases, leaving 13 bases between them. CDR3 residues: CSAIRIDFTDTQYF. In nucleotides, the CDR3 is TGCAGTGCTATCCGAATAGACTTCACAGATACGCAGTATTTT.